The 4 T cell receptor beta chains below come from one sample, sequenced in a study of blood T cells in healthy people across ages. Using a J-beta primer mix together with a sample-barcoded 5' primer, a second PCR was run for about 6 to 11 cycles. TCRdb called the 5' RACE reads again in MiXCR, with one record for every CDR3 protein. Of about 650,000 distinct CDR3 sequences in the sample, 40% to 65% were seen once. The source material was blood. All receptors derive from an elderly woman in good health.

This clonotype has a single count. The CDR3 reads CASSPDRSFGAQYF. CDR3 nucleotide sequence: TGTGCCAGCAGCCCGGACAGGTCGTTTGGTGCGCAGTATTTT. The chain couples TRBV11-2 to TRBJ2-3; 7 bases match TRBD1. Trimming at V came to 5 bases and at J to 10 bases, leaving 12 bases not matched to a gene. This CDR3 has 14 residues. Germline lookup yields CDR1 SGHAT and CDR2 FQNNGV. The complete variable domain, with remaining parts taken from reference TRBV11-2 and TRBJ2-3, reads EAGVAQSPRYKIIEKRQSVAFWCNPISGHATLYWYQQILGQGPKLLIQFQNNGVVDDSQLPKDRFSAERLKGVDSTLKIQPAKLEDSAVYLCASSPDRSFGAQYFGPGTRLTVL.

This clonotype was observed at least ten times. This chain uses TRBV6-5 with TRBJ1-1; TRBD1 aligns across 8 bases. V was clipped by 5 bases and J by 4 bases; unmatched bases: 3. This CDR3 is built from 13 residues. Germline CDR1 and CDR2: MNHEY and SVGAGI. CDR3 in DNA: TGTGCCAGCAGTCGGGACAGGCCCACTGAAGCTTTCTTT. Encoded protein: CASSRDRPTEAFF.

Of note for this clonotype: A read error is possible here, since a much larger clone lies one base away. The chain joins TRBV6-6 to TRBJ1-1; no reliable D call. Per the germline V gene, CDR1 is MNHNY and CDR2 is SVGAGI (reference sequence). Deletions cut 6 bases from V and 4 bases from J, with 9 bases between. CDR3 length: 12 amino acids. The CDR3 coding sequence is TGTGCCAGCAGCCCTTCGTGCACTGAAGCTTTCTTT. Protein: CASSPSCTEAFF.

Of note for this clonotype: A much larger clone is a single base away; this may be a read error. Written as DNA, the CDR3 is TGCAGCGTTGAGGGATCGAAATCCTACAATGAGCAGTACTTC. It is translated as CSVEGSKSYNEQYF. The V gene is TRBV29-1, the J gene TRBJ2-1, with D hard to call. The J call could be wrong; TRBJ2-7 is a better fit for the DNA end. Germline values: CDR1 SQVTM, CDR2 ANQGSEA. The CDR3 has 14 amino acids.